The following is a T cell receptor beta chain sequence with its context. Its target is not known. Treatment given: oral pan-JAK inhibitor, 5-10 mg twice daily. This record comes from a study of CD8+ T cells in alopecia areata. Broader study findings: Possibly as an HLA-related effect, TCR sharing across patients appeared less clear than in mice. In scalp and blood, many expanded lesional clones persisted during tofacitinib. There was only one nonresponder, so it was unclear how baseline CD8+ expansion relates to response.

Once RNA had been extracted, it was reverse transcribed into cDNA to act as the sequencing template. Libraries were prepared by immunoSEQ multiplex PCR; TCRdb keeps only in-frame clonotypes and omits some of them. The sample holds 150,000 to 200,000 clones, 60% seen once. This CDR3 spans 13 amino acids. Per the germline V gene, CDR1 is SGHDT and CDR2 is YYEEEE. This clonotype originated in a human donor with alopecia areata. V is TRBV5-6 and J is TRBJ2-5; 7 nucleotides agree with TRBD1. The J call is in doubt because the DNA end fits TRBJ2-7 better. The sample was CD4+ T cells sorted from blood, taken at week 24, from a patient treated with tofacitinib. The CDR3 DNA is TGTGCCAGCAGCCGCGTTACAGGGGTCGAGCAGTACTTC. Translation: CASSRVTGVEQYF.